The T cell receptor (beta chain) under discussion was sequenced for a study of cytomegalovirus exposure and HLA in healthy donors. Regarding the study as a whole: A prior analysis recorded that most TCR beta V segments were productive about 87% or about 30% of the time.

With 60 Vbeta and 13 Jbeta primers, the PCR was carried out. Profiled with immunoSEQ multiplex PCR; TCRdb holds only in-frame clones, not every one. The sample contains 140,000 to 150,000 clones, more than 8% of which appear only once. Comments on this clone: As yet, its antigen is unknown.

Every donor was a healthy person donating bone marrow. This CDR3 has 15 residues. CDR1 and CDR2 (germline): WNHNN, SYGVQD (reference sequence). V dropped 2 bases and J dropped 7; count of bases not matched to a gene: 4. The TCR was taken from a man aged 45-65 years in good health and CMV-seronegative. Material for sequencing was PBMCs. The V and J genes are TRBV10-1 and TRBJ2-3; 12 positions match TRBD2. The CDR3 sequence: CASSEASGGANTQYF. Here the CDR3 DNA reads TGCGCCAGCAGTGAGGCTAGCGGGGGGGCGAATACGCAGTATTTT.